This TCR beta chain was sequenced for a study of CD8+CD57+ T cells in acquired aplastic anemia. There are a few counts of this clonotype. TCR beta VDJ and CDR3 profiling used genomic DNA as template. TCRdb reprocessed the reads with MiXCR, giving one entry per CDR3 protein. The sample carries 200,000 or so distinct CDR3 sequences, 65% recorded once. Patients sequenced had flow cytometry evidence of CD8+CD57+ cell expansion. The patients all had a severe acquired aplastic anemia diagnosis. The clonotype was recovered from a human donor with aplastic anemia. The sequenced sample consisted of sorted CD4+, CD8+, or CD8+CD57+ T cells (not recorded which) from PBMCs.

CDR3 coding DNA: TGTGCCAGCAGCTTAGCGGCTAGCGGTTACAATGAGCAGTTCTTC. Its protein product is CASSLAASGYNEQFF. The chain recombines TRBV7-6 with TRBJ2-1, with 7 bases identical to TRBD2. Germline V gives CDR1 SGHVS, CDR2 FNYEAQ. This CDR3 has 15 amino acids. The V segment lost 0 bases and the J segment 4 bases; nucleotides outside the gene matches: 3.